This TCR beta chain was found in a study of molecular identifiers for immune sequencing clone quantification (dated by TCRdb to 2016 to 2019). Regarding the study in general: For a replicate experiment, RNA from roughly 20,000 or 100,000 naive CD8 T cells was divided into five aliquots, and four of the five aliquots were sequenced. The study was a methods study using CD8 T cells to benchmark molecular-identifier clustering-based TCR repertoire sequencing (MIDCIRS) and TCR RNA copy counting. Beyond this particular receptor, the publication reports: Highly expanded clone sizes could be underestimated because identical TCR molecules may share a barcode. A single cell's worth of spiked-in Jurkat TCR RNA was reported detectable even among 750,000 to 1,000,000 naive CD8 T cells. Clones above 20 RNA copies held over 99% of molecules in CMV-specific effector cells but under 1% in naive cells. Modeling estimated 3 to 3.5 recovered TCR RNA copies per cell, compared with about 10 by digital PCR, which implies about 30% capture efficiency. The naive libraries included spiked-in Jurkat TCR RNA (10 copies' worth), and this Jurkat TCR RNA is not part of the donor repertoire. When barcode sub-clustering was omitted, TCR diversity was inflated by chimeric consensus sequences, with chimeras reaching as high as 47%.

Library construction relied on PCR. TCRdb names NextSeq 500 as the instrument used. Preparation of bulk TCR libraries followed a previously described approach, with the TCR primers listed in Table S5. The Qiagen AllPrep DNA/RNA kit was used to purify total RNA. Before analysis, reads from multiple sequencing runs of the same library were pooled. The authors' pipeline ran thus. Reads were retained only if their TCR constant sequence matched exactly, and those retained reads were trimmed to 150 nt and grouped according to their 12-nt molecular barcodes. Reads within each barcode group were sub-clustered using a 15% Levenshtein threshold, and quality-weighted consensus sequences were constructed for each RNA molecule. Non-functional sequences were discarded, and so were lower-count sequences lying one edit away from another sequence. Based on fitting two negative binomial distributions, any barcode sub-cluster with under 20% of the maximum read count was discarded. TCRdb reprocessing: public reads trimmed at Q25 with fastp, clones called with MiXCR, in-frame beta chains kept. Under each unique CDR3 protein, matching rows form one entry showing the most common genes and DNA. In this record, the V and J calls reflect TCRdb's handling and not the investigators' own analysis. The sample table shows approximately 680,000 distinct CDR3 sequences, and 25% are seen once. The top ten clones comprise about 0.81% of the sample.

Libraries of naive CD8 T cells were generated from roughly 21,000 to 960,000 sorted cells, with 10%, 30% or 50% of the purified RNA used. Naive CD8 T cells were FACS-sorted as CD8+CD4-CCR7+CD45RA+ on a BD FACSAria II into RLT Plus buffer. To test detection sensitivity, Jurkat RNA equal to around nine TCR copies was added to samples of about 20,000-1,000,000 naive CD8 T cells. Enrichment of CD8 T cells was performed with RosetteSep CD8+ T Cell Enrichment Cocktail and Ficoll-Paque, after which ACK red cell lysis was carried out. CDR1 and CDR2 are read off the germline V gene (reference sequence) as DFQATT and SNEGSKA. The CDR3 covers 17 residues, taking in both the cysteine and the phenylalanine. Only the CDR3 part of the read is kept: 51 bases, read in frame from the first base. Clipping removes 3 bases from V and 0 bases from J, with 10 as the unmatched junction base count. This clonotype turned up a few times. Its binding antigen is unknown. Per-nucleotide qualities are absent, and no much larger clonotype sits a single base away.

The clonotype was recovered from a human donor in good health. Some libraries in this study had Jurkat cell RNA spiked in. The sample consisted of naive CD8+ T cells from blood, with Jurkat cell RNA spiked in. The sample's cell subset or site label is to be understood as: FACS-sorted CD8+CD4-CCR7+CD45RA+ naive T cells. The chain uses TRBV20-1 and TRBJ2-7; the central 11 bases match TRBD2. The nucleotide sequence reads as follows: TGCAGTGCTAGCCGGACTAGCGGGCCGACGAGCTCCTACGAGCAGTACTTC. Protein translation: CSASRTSGPTSSYEQYF.